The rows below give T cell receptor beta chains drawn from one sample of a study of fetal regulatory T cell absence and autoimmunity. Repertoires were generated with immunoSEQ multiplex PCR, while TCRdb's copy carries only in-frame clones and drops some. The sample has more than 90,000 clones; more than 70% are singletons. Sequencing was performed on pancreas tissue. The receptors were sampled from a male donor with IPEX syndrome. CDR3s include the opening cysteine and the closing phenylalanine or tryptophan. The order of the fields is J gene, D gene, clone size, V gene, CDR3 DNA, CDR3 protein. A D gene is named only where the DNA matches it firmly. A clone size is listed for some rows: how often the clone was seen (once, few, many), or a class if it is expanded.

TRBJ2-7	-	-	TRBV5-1	TGCGCCAGCAGCTTGGACTGGAGCTCCTACGAGCAGTACTTC	CASSLDWSSYEQYF
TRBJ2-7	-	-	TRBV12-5	TGTGCTAGTGGTTTGGGGGAAGACAGGTCCCACGAGCAGTACTTC	CASGLGEDRSHEQYF
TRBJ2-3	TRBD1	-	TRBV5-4	TGTGCCAGCAGTCGGAGGACAGGGGAGGGGACAGATACGCAGTATTTT	CASSRRTGEGTDTQYF
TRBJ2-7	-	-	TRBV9	TGTGCCAGCAGCGCGGGGGCCCTGTACGAGCAGTACTTC	CASSAGALYEQYF
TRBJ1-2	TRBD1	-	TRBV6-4	TGTGCCAGCAGTGTCCGGGACAGGGCTAACTATGGCTACACCTTC	CASSVRDRANYGYTF
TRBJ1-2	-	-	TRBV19	TGTGCCAGTAGTATTTCTTCGACGGACAACTTCTATGGCTACACCTTC	CASSISSTDNFYGYTF
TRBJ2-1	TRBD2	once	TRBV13	TGTGCCAGCAGCTCCTCGGGGGGGCGTAGCTACAATGAGCAGTTCTTC	CASSSSGGRSYNEQFF
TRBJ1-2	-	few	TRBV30	TGTGCCTGGAGTACGGGGGTCGACTATGGCTACACCTTC	CAWSTGVDYGYTF
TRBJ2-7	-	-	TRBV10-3	TGTGCCATCAGTGACCTAAAGTGGACGGAACCTCCCTACGAGCAGTACTTC	CAISDLKWTEPPYEQYF
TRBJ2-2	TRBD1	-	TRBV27	TGTGCCAGCAGTTTATCGATAGGGACAGGTCACCGGGAGCTGTTTTTT	CASSLSIGTGHRELFF
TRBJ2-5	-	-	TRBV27	TGTGCCAGCGCTCAGAGCGGCCTAGCAGAGACCCAGTACTTC	CASAQSGLAETQYF
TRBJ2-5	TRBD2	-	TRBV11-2	TGTGCCAGCAGCGAGGGACTAGCGGGGGGGAGGGAGACCCAGTACTTC	CASSEGLAGGRETQYF
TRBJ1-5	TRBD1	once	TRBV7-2	TGTGCCAGCAGCTTCGGGACAGGGGGTCAGCCCCAGCATTTT	CASSFGTGGQPQHF
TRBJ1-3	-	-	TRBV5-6	TGTGCCAGCAGCTTGGGGCAGTCGAACACCATATATTTT	CASSLGQSNTIYF
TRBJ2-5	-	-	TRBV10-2	TGCGCCAGCAGTGATCAGCTAGCGTACCAAGAGACCCAGTACTTC	CASSDQLAYQETQYF
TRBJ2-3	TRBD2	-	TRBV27	TGTGCCAGCAGTTTTTGGGGGACTAGCGGGAGTTGGGGCACAGATACGCAGTATTTT	CASSFWGTSGSWGTDTQYF
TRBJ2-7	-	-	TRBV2	TGTGCCAGCAGTGGGGACCGCTACGAGCAGTACTTC	CASSGDRYEQYF
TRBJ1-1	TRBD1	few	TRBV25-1	TGTGCCGTCGAGGACGCGGGACAGGGGATGAACACTGAAGCTTTCTTT	CAVEDAGQGMNTEAFF
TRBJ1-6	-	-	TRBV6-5	TGTGCCAGCAGTTACTATAATTCACCCCTCCACTTT	CASSYYNSPLHF
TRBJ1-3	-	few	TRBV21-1	TGTGCCAGCAGGTACACAGGGGCTGAAAACACCATATATTTT	CASRYTGAENTIYF
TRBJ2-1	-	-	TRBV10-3	TGTGCCATCAGTGAGTCAGGGGACAATGAGCAGTTCTTC	CAISESGDNEQFF
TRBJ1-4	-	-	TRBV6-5	TGTGCCAGCAAACGACAGGCAACTAATGAAAAACTGTTTTTT	CASKRQATNEKLFF
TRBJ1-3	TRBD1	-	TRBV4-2	TGTGCCAGCAGCCCCATACCGGGGGACAGGTCCTCTGGAAACACCATATATTTT	CASSPIPGDRSSGNTIYF
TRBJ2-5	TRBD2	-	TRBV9	TGTGCCAGCAGCGTAGGAGCGGGGGGTTCCCAAGAGACCCAGTACTTC	CASSVGAGGSQETQYF
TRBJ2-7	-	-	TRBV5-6	TGTGCCAGCAGCCGTAAGGGACCAAGGGAGGAGCAGTACTTC	CASSRKGPREEQYF
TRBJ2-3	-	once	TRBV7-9	TGTGCCAGCAGCGCCTGGGGGGGGCACGCAGATACGCAGTATTTT	CASSAWGGHADTQYF
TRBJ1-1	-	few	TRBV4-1	TGCGCCAGCAGCCGGGGAATAAACACTGAAGCTTTCTTT	CASSRGINTEAFF
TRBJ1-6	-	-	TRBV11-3	TGTGCCAGCAGCTTATCCCCGACCCAAGGGCCCTATAATTCACCCCTCCACTTT	CASSLSPTQGPYNSPLHF
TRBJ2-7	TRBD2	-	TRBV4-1	TGCGCCAGCAGCCAAGATCTAGCGGGCTCCTACGAGCAGTACTTC	CASSQDLAGSYEQYF
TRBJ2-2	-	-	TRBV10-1	TGCGCCAGCAGCGGGGGCCTCGGGGAGCTGTTTTTT	CASSGGLGELFF
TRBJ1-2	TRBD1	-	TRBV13	TGTGCCAGCAGCAGGGGGCGGGATGATGGCTACACCTTC	CASSRGRDDGYTF
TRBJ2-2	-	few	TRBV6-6	TGTGCCAGCAGTTACCTCGGGGAGCTGTTTTTT	CASSYLGELFF
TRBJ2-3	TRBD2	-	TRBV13	TGTGCCAGCAGCCCTCGACTAGCGGGAGACGCGCAGTATTTT	CASSPRLAGDAQYF
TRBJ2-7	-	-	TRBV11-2	TGTGCCAGCAGCTTAAACAGAGGGTACGGCGAGCAGTACTTC	CASSLNRGYGEQYF
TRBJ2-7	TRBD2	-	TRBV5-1	TGCGCCAGCAGCTTCGGGACTAATACCTACGAGCAGTACTTC	CASSFGTNTYEQYF
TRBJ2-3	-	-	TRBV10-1	TGCGCCAGCAGATTACGGGGGCCCACAGATACGCAGTATTTT	CASRLRGPTDTQYF
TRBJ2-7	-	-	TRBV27	TGTGCCAGTCGCCCCGTCACGAGCTCCTACGAGCAGTACTTC	CASRPVTSSYEQYF
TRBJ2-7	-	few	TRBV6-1	TGTGCCAGCAGTCCTCTTACAGGGCTCCCCTACGAGCAGTACTTC	CASSPLTGLPYEQYF
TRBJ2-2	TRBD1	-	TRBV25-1	TGTGCCAGCAGGGGACAGGGGGTCTACACCGGGGAGCTGTTTTTT	CASRGQGVYTGELFF
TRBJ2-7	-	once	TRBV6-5	TGTGCCAGCAGGAGCCCAGCACCCAGGGACCCCGAGCAGTACTTC	CASRSPAPRDPEQYF